One sample yielded the 28 T cell receptor beta chains listed below, sequenced in a study of cytomegalovirus exposure and HLA in healthy donors. Amplification used 60 Vbeta primers and 13 Jbeta primers. This table comes from immunoSEQ multiplex PCR, and its TCRdb copy is limited to in-frame clones, with some not included. Among 150,000 to 250,000 clones listed, around 81% were seen once. The sample comprised PBMCs. All receptors come from a man aged 30 to 45 in good health and CMV-seronegative.

J is TRBJ2-3 and V is TRBV5-1; D perhaps matches TRBD2 (5 bases). In germline, CDR1 is SGHRS, CDR2 YFSETQ. This CDR3 comprises 14 residues. V was shortened by 4 bases and J by 2 bases, with 11 bases between the two germline ends. The CDR3 DNA reads TGCGCCAGCAGCCACCGGGATCTCACAGATACGCAGTATTTT. Residues: CASSHRDLTDTQYF.

This chain uses TRBV5-1 with TRBJ1-2; 10 nucleotides line up with TRBD1. The CDR3 loop spans 16 amino acids. The V and J ends lost 2 bases and 5 bases, in that order; junction bases with no gene match: 9. Germline values: CDR1 SGHRS, CDR2 YFSETQ. CDR3 loop: CASSFDRQGAGYGYTF. In DNA form, the CDR3 reads TGCGCCAGCAGCTTCGACAGACAGGGGGCTGGTTATGGCTACACCTTC.

The chain combines TRBV30 with TRBJ1-5, with TRBD1 as a possible D gene (6 bases). Germline V gives CDR1 GTSNPN, CDR2 SVGIG (reference sequence). The CDR3 runs 17 residues. V was cut by 0 bases and J by 1 base, with 16 bases left in between. CDR3 loop: CAWSVPRGSLSNQPQHF. Written as DNA, the CDR3 is TGTGCCTGGAGTGTACCGAGGGGGAGTCTGAGCAATCAGCCCCAGCATTTT.

This chain links TRBV27 with TRBJ2-5; 7 bases align to TRBD2. The V gene end was trimmed by 3 bases and the J gene end by 1 base; junction bases not matched to a gene: 5. This CDR3 is built from 15 residues. Germline values: CDR1 MNHEY, CDR2 SMNVEV (reference sequence). In DNA form, the CDR3 reads TGTGCCAGCAGTTTGGGGGGGAGTGGCCAAGAGACCCAGTACTTC. Translation gives CASSLGGSGQETQYF.

V gene TRBV4-1 combines with J gene TRBJ2-5; D ambiguous. From germline, CDR1 is MGHRA and CDR2 YSYEKL. The CDR3 spans 15 residues. Trimming took 0 bases from V and 0 from J, leaving 8 bases between them. The CDR3 DNA is TGCGCCAGCAGCCAAGATTTATCGTACCAAGAGACCCAGTACTTC. This codes for CASSQDLSYQETQYF.

Concerning this clone: Other DNA sequences in the sample encode the same CDR3. The chain joins TRBV28 to TRBJ2-7; 7 positions match TRBD1. The trim removed 3 bases at V and 6 bases at J, leaving 2 bases unmatched. The CDR3 is made up of 12 amino acids. Germline V gene sequence: CDR1 MDHEN, CDR2 SYDVKM. The CDR3 DNA sequence: TGTGCCAGCAGTTTGCGGACAGGCGAGCAGTACTTC. This sequence encodes CASSLRTGEQYF.

The rearrangement joins TRBV28 to TRBJ2-7; 13 nucleotides match TRBD2. Trimming removed 6 bases from V and 6 bases from J; junction bases left unmatched: 11. CDR3 length: 16 residues. Germline V gene sequence: CDR1 MDHEN, CDR2 SYDVKM. The CDR3 region has the DNA TGTGCCAGCAGCACCCGGACTAGCGGGAGAGAACGCGAGCAGTACTTC. It translates to CASSTRTSGREREQYF.

The rearrangement joins TRBV27 to TRBJ2-3; a weak D match, TRBD2 (5 bases). This CDR3 has 15 residues. Germline V gene lookup returns CDR1 MNHEY and CDR2 SMNVEV (reference sequence). The ends were cut back, 0 bases at V and 0 bases at J, with 7 bases in the middle. The CDR3, as DNA: TGTGCCAGCAGTTTATCTTGGACTAGCACAGATACGCAGTATTTT. Amino acids: CASSLSWTSTDTQYF.

V usage is TRBV5-1 and J usage is TRBJ1-1; 8 bases align to TRBD1. The V and J ends lost 3 bases and 0 bases, in that order; junction bases with no gene match: 7. Germline V gives CDR1 SGHRS, CDR2 YFSETQ. The CDR3 sequence is 16 residues long. CDR3 coding DNA: TGCGCCAGCAGCTCCGGGACAGGAATACTGAACACTGAAGCTTTCTTT. It encodes CASSSGTGILNTEAFF.

The CDR3 protein is CASRRTGGAGNQPQHF. The CDR3 nucleotides are TGTGCCAGCAGGCGGACAGGGGGCGCCGGCAATCAGCCCCAGCATTTT. The gene calls are TRBV5-6 and TRBJ1-5, with TRBD1 matching 11 bases. The CDR3 sequence is 16 residues long. Germline loops: CDR1 SGHDT, CDR2 YYEEEE. V lost 5 bases, J lost 2 bases, and 6 bases stayed unmatched.

The V gene is TRBV28, the J gene TRBJ2-1, with 9 positions matching TRBD1. This CDR3 region has 14 residues. V lost 7 bases to trimming and J lost 5 bases; unmatched junction nucleotides: 6. CDR1 and CDR2 from the germline V gene are MDHEN and SYDVKM. The CDR3 is CASIGTGIHNEQFF. In nucleotides, the CDR3 is TGTGCCAGCATAGGGACAGGGATTCACAATGAGCAGTTCTTC. Complete variable domain (other parts from reference TRBV28 and TRBJ2-1): DVKVTQSSRYLVKRTGEKVFLECVQDMDHENMFWYRQDPGLGLRLIYFSYDVKMKEKGDIPEGYSVSREKKERFSLILESASTNQTSMYLCASIGTGIHNEQFFGPGTRLTVL.

Points on this clone: In the same sample, other DNA sequences code for this CDR3. This rearrangement joins TRBV7-2 to TRBJ1-5, with 12 bases lining up with TRBD1. The CDR3 runs 15 residues. Trimming removed 5 bases from V and 7 bases from J; junction bases left unmatched: 6. Germline CDR1 and CDR2: SGHTA and FQGNSA. This CDR3 is CASSPGQGAGQPQHF. The CDR3 DNA follows: TGTGCCAGCAGCCCGGGACAGGGGGCAGGGCAGCCCCAGCATTTT.

The V and J genes are TRBV19 and TRBJ1-6; no reliable D call. V lost 3 bases to trimming and J lost 4 bases, with 7 bases between them. The CDR3 is 14 amino acids. Germline V gene sequence: CDR1 LNHDA, CDR2 SQIVND (reference sequence). Written as DNA, the CDR3 is TGTGCCAGTAGTATCCAGGCGTATAATTCACCCCTCCACTTT. Amino acids: CASSIQAYNSPLHF.

CDR3 nucleotides: TGTGCCAGCAGACGGGGTACCGGCGATGAGCAGTTCTTC. It specifies CASRRGTGDEQFF. The chain couples TRBV5-4 to TRBJ2-1; maybe TRBD2 (5 bases). CDR3 length: 13 amino acids. Germline CDR1 reads SGHNT; CDR2 reads YYREEE (reference sequence). Trimming removed 5 bases at V and 8 bases at J, with 14 bases between.

The chain has TRBV6-5 and TRBJ2-5, with 8 nucleotides matching TRBD1. From germline, CDR1 is MNHEY and CDR2 SVGAGI. CDR3 length: 14 residues. V lost 8 bases to trimming and J lost 1 base; unmatched junction nucleotides: 6. The CDR3 reads CASGSTGAQETQYF. CDR3 bases: TGTGCCAGCGGATCGACAGGGGCCCAAGAGACCCAGTACTTC.

The chain combines TRBV20-1 with TRBJ1-2, with D unresolved. Germline CDR1 and CDR2: DFQATT and SNEGSKA (reference sequence). The CDR3 consists of 10 residues. Trimming left V 5 bases short and J 8 bases short, with 9 bases between. The CDR3 sequence is CSADWEGYTF. The CDR3 nucleotides read TGCAGTGCTGACTGGGAGGGCTACACCTTC.

This chain links TRBV7-3 with TRBJ2-7, with D tentatively TRBD2 (6 bases). CDR1 is SGHTA and CDR2 is FQGTGA in the germline V gene. This CDR3 is 15 amino acids long. V lost 4 bases, J lost 0 bases, and 13 bases lay in between. The CDR3 loop is CASSSYSGSSYEQYF. The CDR3 nucleotides read TGTGCCAGCAGCTCGTATAGCGGAAGCTCCTACGAGCAGTACTTC. The whole variable domain, remainder taken from reference TRBV7-3 and TRBJ2-7, is GAGVSQTPSNKVTEKGKYVELRCDPISGHTALYWYRQSLGQGPEFLIYFQGTGAADDSGLPNDRFFAVRPEGSVSTLKIQRTERGDSAVYLCASSSYSGSSYEQYFGPGTRLTVT.

The V call is TRBV27, the J call TRBJ1-5, with TRBD1 as a possible D gene (5 bases). Germline V gives CDR1 MNHEY, CDR2 SMNVEV (reference sequence). The CDR3 is 17 residues long. Trimming took off 0 bases at V and 6 bases at J, with 18 bases between the two ends. Written as DNA, the CDR3 is TGTGCCAGCAGTTTATCCTTCCAGGGCGGTTTTTTTCAGCCCCAGCATTTT. It is translated as CASSLSFQGGFFQPQHF.

The chain employs TRBV28 and TRBJ2-2; 16 bases align to TRBD2. J gave up 7 bases and V 4 bases, and 3 bases lay outside the gene matches. CDR1 MDHEN and CDR2 SYDVKM come from the germline V gene. The CDR3 runs 16 residues. As DNA, the CDR3 is TGTGCCAGCAGTTCCGGGACTAGCGGGAGGGTCGGGGAGCTGTTTTTT. This codes for CASSSGTSGRVGELFF.

This clone was picked up one time. This specimen includes other DNA sequences encoding the same CDR3. V gene TRBV29-1 combines with J gene TRBJ2-1; D may be TRBD2 (6 bases). CDR3 length: 14 residues. Germline V gene sequence: CDR1 SQVTM, CDR2 ANQGSEA. The ends were cut back, 7 bases at V and 9 bases at J, with 22 bases in the middle. The CDR3 DNA reads as TGCAGCGGGAGGGTGACCCCCGCCGGCGGTGAGCAGTTCTTC. Translated, it gives CSGRVTPAGGEQFF.

This rearrangement joins TRBV7-8 to TRBJ2-7; 11 bases align to TRBD2. Per the germline V gene, CDR1 is SGHVS and CDR2 is FQNEAQ. There are 20 residues in the CDR3. J gave up 0 bases and V 2 bases, and 15 bases lay outside the gene matches. The CDR3 reads CASSLTSWPSGGRSSYEQYF. The CDR3 nucleotides are TGTGCCAGCAGCTTAACCTCTTGGCCTAGCGGGGGGCGTAGCTCCTACGAGCAGTACTTC.

This chain connects TRBV7-3 to TRBJ2-2; no firm D call. The V and J ends lost 8 bases and 2 bases respectively, with 9 bases between them. CDR1 is SGHTA and CDR2 is FQGTGA in the germline V gene. This CDR3 contains 13 residues. The CDR3 coding sequence is TGTGCCAGCGGCAACATTAACACCGGGGAGCTGTTTTTT. This sequence encodes CASGNINTGELFF. Full variable domain (remainder filled in from reference TRBV7-3 and TRBJ2-2): GAGVSQTPSNKVTEKGKYVELRCDPISGHTALYWYRQSLGQGPEFLIYFQGTGAADDSGLPNDRFFAVRPEGSVSTLKIQRTERGDSAVYLCASGNINTGELFFGEGSRLTVL.

This rearrangement joins TRBV5-5 to TRBJ2-7, with 8 nucleotides matching TRBD2. Germline CDR1 reads SGHKS; CDR2 reads YYEKEE (reference sequence). The CDR3 sequence is 16 residues long. Trimming removed 5 bases from V and 1 base from J; junction bases left unmatched: 11. The CDR3 loop reads CASRSGSSGTSYEQYF. CDR3 nucleotides: TGTGCCAGCAGGTCGGGGAGTAGCGGGACGTCCTACGAGCAGTACTTC.

V and J are TRBV4-2 and TRBJ1-5; D remains unclear. The CDR3 loop spans 16 amino acids. The V gene lost 0 bases and the J gene lost 2 bases, with 11 bases spanning the gap. Germline V gene data show CDR1 as LGHNA and CDR2 as YNFKEQ. The CDR3 nucleotides are TGTGCCAGCAGCCAAGAACCAGGCGGGGGCAATCAGCCCCAGCATTTT. As protein: CASSQEPGGGNQPQHF.

V gene TRBV6-1 combines with J gene TRBJ2-3, with D unresolved. The CDR3 consists of 12 residues. Trimming removed 3 bases from V and 6 bases from J, with 7 bases in between. In germline, CDR1 is MNHNS, CDR2 SASEGT. The DNA for the CDR3 is TGTGCCAGCAGTGATTGGAGCGATACGCAGTATTTT. Amino acids: CASSDWSDTQYF.

V gene TRBV6-6 combines with J gene TRBJ2-7; 11 nucleotides align to TRBD1. The V gene end was trimmed by 6 bases and the J gene end by 5 bases; junction bases not matched to a gene: 6. Germline assignment: CDR1 MNHNY and CDR2 SVGAGI (reference sequence). The CDR3 has 14 residues. The CDR3 region is CASSLGQGAHEQYF. CDR3 DNA: TGTGCCAGCAGCCTTGGACAGGGGGCCCACGAGCAGTACTTC.

The genes are TRBV6-5 and TRBJ2-7, with D perhaps matching TRBD1 (6 bases). The CDR3 is made up of 14 amino acids. The germline V gene has CDR1 MNHEY and CDR2 SVGAGI. Trimming took 4 bases from V and 4 from J, leaving 14 bases between them. The DNA of the CDR3 is TGTGCCAGCAGTTCGGACAGTGGACGTTACGAGCAGTACTTC. It specifies CASSSDSGRYEQYF.

This clone was recorded a few times. V usage is TRBV7-9 and J usage is TRBJ2-1; TRBD2 is a possible D gene (6 bases). The CDR3 has 14 residues. Germline CDR1 and CDR2: SEHNR and FQNEAQ (reference sequence). The ends were cut back, 2 bases at V and 6 bases at J, with 11 bases in the middle. The CDR3 coding sequence is TGTGCCAGCAGCTTATACGCGGGGACCAATGAGCAGTTCTTC. Translated, it gives CASSLYAGTNEQFF. The variable domain in full, with the rest retrieved from reference TRBV7-9 and TRBJ2-1, is DTGVSQNPRHKITKRGQNVTFRCDPISEHNRLYWYRQTLGQGPEFLTYFQNEAQLEKSRLLSDRFSAERPKGSFSTLEIQRTEQGDSAMYLCASSLYAGTNEQFFGPGTRLTVL.